Listed below are T cell receptor beta chains from one sample, sequenced in a study of T cells after yellow fever vaccination. TCRdb re-called the 5' RACE reads through MiXCR, storing one row per CDR3 protein. The sample shows about 160,000 distinct CDR3 sequences, about 7% of them seen only once. The starting material was CD4+ T cells sorted from PBMCs, obtained about 5 days after the first yellow fever vaccination. The receptor source for this set is a man aged 18 to 35 who received the YFV17D yellow fever vaccine. Each CDR3 is given without its conserved first and last residue.

TRBV18	12	TRBJ2-1	ASSPFQENNEQF
TRBV11-2	14	TRBJ1-5	ASSSDRQGRWQPQH
TRBV30	15	TRBJ2-3	AWSSWMGQLSTDTQY
TRBV19	10	TRBJ1-1	ASGAGNTEAF
TRBV2	10	TRBJ1-1	ASSEDAPVAF
TRBV7-2	14	TRBJ1-6	ASSLPGAYLPSPLH
TRBV10-2	11	TRBJ1-1	ASSVGGDTEAF
TRBV19	14	TRBJ1-5	ASKGVGVALNQPQH
TRBV19	13	TRBJ2-7	ASSIAPGPTYEQY
TRBV11-2	10	TRBJ2-5	ASTKQGGTQY
TRBV6-5	14	TRBJ2-4	AGSYRTGSGLNVQY
TRBV7-8	10	TRBJ2-1	ASSLAVSQEF
TRBV20-1	13	TRBJ2-2	SAPLAGMNTGELF
TRBV12-3/TRBV12-4	16	TRBJ2-7	ASSFRSYLGQDSYEQY
TRBV12-3/TRBV12-4	12	TRBJ2-7	ASSFGGTFYEQY
TRBV18	12	TRBJ1-2	ASSAANSDVGYT